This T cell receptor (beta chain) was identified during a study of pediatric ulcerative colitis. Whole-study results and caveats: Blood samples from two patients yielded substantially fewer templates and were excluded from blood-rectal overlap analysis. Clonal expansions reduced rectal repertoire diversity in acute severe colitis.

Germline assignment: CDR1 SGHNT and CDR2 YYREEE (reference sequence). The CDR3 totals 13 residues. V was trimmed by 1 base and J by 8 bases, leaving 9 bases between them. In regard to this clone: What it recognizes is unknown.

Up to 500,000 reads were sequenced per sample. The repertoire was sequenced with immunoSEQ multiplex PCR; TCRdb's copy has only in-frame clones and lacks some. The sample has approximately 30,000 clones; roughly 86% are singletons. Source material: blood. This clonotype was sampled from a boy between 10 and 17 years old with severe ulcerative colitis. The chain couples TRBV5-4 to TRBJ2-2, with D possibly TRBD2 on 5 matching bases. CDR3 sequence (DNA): TGTGCCAGCAGCTTGATATCGGGGGGGGAGCTGTTTTTT. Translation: CASSLISGGELFF.